This TCR beta chain was observed in a study of identical twins. Germline assignment: CDR1 LGHDT and CDR2 YNNKEL (reference sequence). The CDR3 sequence is 16 residues long. V gave up 3 bases and J gave up 2 bases; unmatched junction bases: 6. One entry per CDR3 protein results from TCRdb running MiXCR on the 5' RACE reads. The table includes about 520,000 distinct CDR3 sequences, around 20% detected once. These data are also associated with another study on T cells expressing NK-cell markers.

The gene calls are TRBV3-1 and TRBJ2-1; 8 bases agree with TRBD2. This receptor was identified in a young woman in good health. The sample consisted of CD4+ T cells sorted from blood. The CDR3, as DNA: TGTGCCAGCAGCCAGCGTACTAGCGGAGCCTACAATGAGCAGTTCTTC. Its protein product is CASSQRTSGAYNEQFF.